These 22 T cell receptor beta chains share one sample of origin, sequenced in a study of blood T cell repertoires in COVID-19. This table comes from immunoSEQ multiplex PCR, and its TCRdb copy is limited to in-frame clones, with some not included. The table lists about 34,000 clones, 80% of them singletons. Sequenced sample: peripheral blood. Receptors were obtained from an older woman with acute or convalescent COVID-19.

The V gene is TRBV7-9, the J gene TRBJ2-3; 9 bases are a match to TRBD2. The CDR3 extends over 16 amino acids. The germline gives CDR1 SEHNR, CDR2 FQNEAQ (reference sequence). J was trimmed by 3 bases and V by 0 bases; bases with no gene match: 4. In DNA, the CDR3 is TGTGCCAGCAGCTTAGCGCTTAGCGGGAGTACAGATACGCAGTATTTT. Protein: CASSLALSGSTDTQYF.

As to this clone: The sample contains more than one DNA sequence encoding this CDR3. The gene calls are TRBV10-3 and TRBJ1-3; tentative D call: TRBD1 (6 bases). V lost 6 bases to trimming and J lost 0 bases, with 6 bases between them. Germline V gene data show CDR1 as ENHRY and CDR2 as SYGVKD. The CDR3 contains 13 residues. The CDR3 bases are TGTGCCATCAGGGACAGCTCTGGAAACACCATATATTTT. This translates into CAIRDSSGNTIYF.

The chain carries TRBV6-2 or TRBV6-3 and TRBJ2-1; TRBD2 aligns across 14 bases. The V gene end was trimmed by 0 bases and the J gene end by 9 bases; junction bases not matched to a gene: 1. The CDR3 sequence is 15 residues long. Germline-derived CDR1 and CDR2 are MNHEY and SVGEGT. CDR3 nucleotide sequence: TGTGCCAGCAGTTACTCGACTAGCGGGGGGGCTGAGCAGTTCTTC. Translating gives CASSYSTSGGAEQFF.

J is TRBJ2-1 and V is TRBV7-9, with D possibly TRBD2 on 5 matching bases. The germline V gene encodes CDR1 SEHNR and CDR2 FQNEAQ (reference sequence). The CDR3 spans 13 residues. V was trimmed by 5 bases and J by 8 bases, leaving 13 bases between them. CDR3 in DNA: TGTGCCAGCAGCCTTTCACTAGTTGATGAGCAGTTCTTC. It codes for CASSLSLVDEQFF.

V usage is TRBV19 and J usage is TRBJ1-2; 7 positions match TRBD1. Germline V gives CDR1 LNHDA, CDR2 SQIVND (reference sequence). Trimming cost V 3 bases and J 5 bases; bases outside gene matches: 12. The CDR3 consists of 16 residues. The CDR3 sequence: CASSMATQGGVYGYTF. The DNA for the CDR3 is TGTGCCAGTAGTATGGCCACACAAGGGGGCGTTTATGGCTACACCTTC.

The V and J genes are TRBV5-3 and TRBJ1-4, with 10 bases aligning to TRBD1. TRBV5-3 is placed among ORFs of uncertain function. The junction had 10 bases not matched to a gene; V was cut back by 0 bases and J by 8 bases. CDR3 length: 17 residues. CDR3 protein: CARSLVEGQGTYEKLFF. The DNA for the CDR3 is TGTGCCAGAAGCTTGGTGGAGGGACAGGGGACATACGAAAAACTGTTTTTT.

The CDR3 here is CASSQEARSNSPLHF. In DNA, the CDR3 is TGTGCCAGCAGCCAAGAAGCGCGGAGCAATTCACCCCTCCACTTT. The chain links TRBV14 to TRBJ1-6; D unclear. This CDR3 spans 15 amino acids. Trimming removed 0 bases from V and 7 bases from J, with 10 bases in between. The germline CDR1 and CDR2 sequences are SGHDN and FVKESK.

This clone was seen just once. The CDR3 nucleotides are TGTGCCAGCAGATCTAGCGGATTAGCCAAAAACATTCAGTACTTC. Translation gives CASRSSGLAKNIQYF. This chain uses TRBV7-2 with TRBJ2-4, with TRBD2 matching 7 bases. Looked up from germline, CDR1 is SGHTA and CDR2 is FQGNSA. V trimming: 6 bases; J trimming: 0 bases; junction bases outside the gene matches: 5. CDR3 size: 15 residues.

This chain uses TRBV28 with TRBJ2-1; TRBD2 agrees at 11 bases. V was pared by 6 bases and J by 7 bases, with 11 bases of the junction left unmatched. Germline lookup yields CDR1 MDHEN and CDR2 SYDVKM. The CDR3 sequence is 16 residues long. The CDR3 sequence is CASSVLTSGIENEQFF. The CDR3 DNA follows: TGTGCCAGCAGCGTTTTGACTAGCGGGATAGAAAATGAGCAGTTCTTC.

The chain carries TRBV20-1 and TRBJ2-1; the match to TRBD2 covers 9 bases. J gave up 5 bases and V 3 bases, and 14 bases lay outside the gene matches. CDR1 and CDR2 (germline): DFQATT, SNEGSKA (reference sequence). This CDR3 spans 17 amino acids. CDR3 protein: CSASSPSGVWTDNEQFF. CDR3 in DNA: TGCAGTGCTAGTTCTCCTAGCGGGGTCTGGACCGACAATGAGCAGTTCTTC.

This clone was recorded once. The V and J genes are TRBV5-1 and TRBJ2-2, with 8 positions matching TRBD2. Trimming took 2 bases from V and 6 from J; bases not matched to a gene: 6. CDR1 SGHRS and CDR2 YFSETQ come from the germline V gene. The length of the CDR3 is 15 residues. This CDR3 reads CASSFSGTVPGELFF. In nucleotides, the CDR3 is TGCGCCAGCAGCTTTAGCGGGACTGTCCCCGGGGAGCTGTTTTTT.

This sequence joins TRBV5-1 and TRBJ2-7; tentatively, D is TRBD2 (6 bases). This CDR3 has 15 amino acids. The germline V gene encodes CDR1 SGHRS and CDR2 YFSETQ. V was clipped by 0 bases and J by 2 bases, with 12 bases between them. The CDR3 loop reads CASSLDLGGAYEQYF. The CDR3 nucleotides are TGCGCCAGCAGCTTGGACCTGGGGGGAGCCTACGAGCAGTACTTC.

CDR3 sequence reads: CSVEGVGQGYTYEQYF. The CDR3 region has the DNA TGCAGCGTTGAAGGGGTGGGACAGGGGTACACCTACGAGCAGTACTTC. The chain employs TRBV29-1 and TRBJ2-7; the match to TRBD1 covers 10 bases. V lost 1 base, J lost 2 bases, and 8 bases stayed unmatched. Germline V gene sequence: CDR1 SQVTM, CDR2 ANQGSEA. CDR3 size: 16 residues.

The CDR3 region is CASSPPGRASGNQETQYF. CDR3 in DNA: TGTGCCAGCTCACCACCGGGCCGGGCTAGCGGGAACCAAGAGACCCAGTACTTC. The V gene is TRBV18, the J gene TRBJ2-5; 9 positions agree with TRBD2. CDR3 length equals 18 residues. Germline values: CDR1 KGHSH, CDR2 LQKENI. V trimming: 0 bases; J trimming: 0 bases; junction bases outside the gene matches: 8.

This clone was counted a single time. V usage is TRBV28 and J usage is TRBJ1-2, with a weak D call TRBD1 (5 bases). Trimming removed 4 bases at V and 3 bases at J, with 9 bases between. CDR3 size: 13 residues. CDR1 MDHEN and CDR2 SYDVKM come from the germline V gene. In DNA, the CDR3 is TGTGCCAGCAGTTCCGTAGGGGACTATGGCTACACCTTC. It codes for CASSSVGDYGYTF.

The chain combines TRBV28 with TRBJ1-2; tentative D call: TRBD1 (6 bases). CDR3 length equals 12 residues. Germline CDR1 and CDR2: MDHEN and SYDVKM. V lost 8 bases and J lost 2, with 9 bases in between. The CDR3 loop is CASRTGNYGYTF. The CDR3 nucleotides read TGTGCCAGCCGAACAGGGAACTATGGCTACACCTTC.

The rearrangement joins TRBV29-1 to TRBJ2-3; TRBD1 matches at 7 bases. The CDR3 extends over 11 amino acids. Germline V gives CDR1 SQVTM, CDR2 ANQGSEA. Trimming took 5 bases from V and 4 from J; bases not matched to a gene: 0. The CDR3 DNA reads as TGCAGCGTTCAGGGGGCAGATACGCAGTATTTT. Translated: CSVQGADTQYF.

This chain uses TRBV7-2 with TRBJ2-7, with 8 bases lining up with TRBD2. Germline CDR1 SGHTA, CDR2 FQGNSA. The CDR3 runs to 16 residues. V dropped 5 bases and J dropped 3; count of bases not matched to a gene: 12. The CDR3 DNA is TGTGCCAGCAGCCCCGCCCCAGCGGGGGCTTTCTACGAGCAGTACTTC. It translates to CASSPAPAGAFYEQYF.

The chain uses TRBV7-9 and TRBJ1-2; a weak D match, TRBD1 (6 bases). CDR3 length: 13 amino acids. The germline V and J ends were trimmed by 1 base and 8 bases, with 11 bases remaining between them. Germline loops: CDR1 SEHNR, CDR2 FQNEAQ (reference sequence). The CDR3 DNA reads TGTGCCAGCAGCTTAGACCAGGGGCGGGGCTACACCTTC. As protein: CASSLDQGRGYTF.

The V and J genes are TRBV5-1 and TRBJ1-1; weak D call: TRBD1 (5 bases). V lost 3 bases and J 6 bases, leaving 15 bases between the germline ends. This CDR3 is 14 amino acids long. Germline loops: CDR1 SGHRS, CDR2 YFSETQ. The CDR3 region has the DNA TGCGCCAGCAGCTGGGGGACCCGGGAGGCTGAAGCTTTCTTT. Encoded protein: CASSWGTREAEAFF.

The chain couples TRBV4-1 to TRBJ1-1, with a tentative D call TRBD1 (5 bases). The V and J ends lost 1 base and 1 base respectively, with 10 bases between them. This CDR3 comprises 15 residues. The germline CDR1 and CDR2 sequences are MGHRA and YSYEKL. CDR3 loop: CASSQVGGGNTEAFF. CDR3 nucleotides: TGCGCCAGCAGCCAAGTTGGGGGAGGGAACACTGAAGCTTTCTTT.

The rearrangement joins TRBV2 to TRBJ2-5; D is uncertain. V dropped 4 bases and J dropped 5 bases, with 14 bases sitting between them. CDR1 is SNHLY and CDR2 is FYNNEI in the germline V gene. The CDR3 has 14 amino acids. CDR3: CASSVSPRWETQYF. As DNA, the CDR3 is TGTGCCAGCAGTGTATCCCCGCGATGGGAGACCCAGTACTTC. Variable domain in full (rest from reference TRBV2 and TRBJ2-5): EPEVTQTPSHQVTQMGQEVILRCVPISNHLYFYWYRQILGQKVEFLVSFYNNEISEKSEIFDDQFSVERPDGSNFTLKIRSTKLEDSAMYFCASSVSPRWETQYFGPGTRLLVL.